This TCR beta chain was identified during a study of T cell responses to AZD1222 COVID-19 vaccine. Turning to the study itself: Timing groups of about 4 and about 12 weeks for second doses were pooled.

The protocol was immunoSEQ multiplex PCR, while the TCRdb copy is restricted to in-frame clones and leaves out a portion. This sample has 160,000 or so clones, with less than 95% found just once. Broader study findings: Baseline testing showed seropositivity in only six AZD1222 recipients. Reportedly, close to half of spike-specific TCRs are directed against unmutated variant regions. In all cases, repertoires were sampled only after the peak T cell response.

As for this clone: Its antigen is as yet unknown.

CDR3 length: 12 amino acids. Trimming pared 2 bases from V and 2 bases from J, leaving 5 bases between. CDR1 and CDR2 (germline): SGHTS, YDEGEE. The genes are TRBV5-8 and TRBJ2-7; D gene unclear. This sample comprised peripheral blood, obtained on day 0 of AZD1222 vaccination. This TCR was sampled from an adult in good health. The CDR3 here is CASSLQPYEQYF. The CDR3 DNA follows: TGTGCCAGCAGCTTACAGCCCTACGAGCAGTACTTC.